This T cell receptor beta chain was sequenced during a study of tumor and adjacent non-tumor tissue in lung cancer. Findings and caveats of the study: Tumor TCR diversity, when higher, was linked to shorter survival.

A modified ARM-PCR protocol with three rounds of nested PCR amplified TCRbeta. TCRdb recomputed calls from the multiplex PCR reads with MiXCR, one row per CDR3 protein. The repertoire holds roughly 75,000 distinct CDR3 sequences, with roughly 80% as singletons. Germline values: CDR1 SGHDT, CDR2 YYEEEE. The V and J ends lost 4 bases and 4 bases respectively, with 17 bases between them. The CDR3 sequence is 15 residues long. The template was RNA from unsorted bulk tissue. More than 3 cm separated this lung sample from the edge of the tumor. A remark on this clonotype: Antigen: not known.

J is TRBJ2-5 and V is TRBV5-6; D may match TRBD1 or TRBD2 (5 bases each). Material for sequencing was distant non-tumor lung tissue. The receptor was derived from a man in his 60s with non-small cell lung cancer. The CDR3 spells CASSRRGRAGETQYF. The CDR3 bases are TGTGCCAGCAGCCGCCGGGGCCGCGCGGGAGAGACCCAGTACTTC.